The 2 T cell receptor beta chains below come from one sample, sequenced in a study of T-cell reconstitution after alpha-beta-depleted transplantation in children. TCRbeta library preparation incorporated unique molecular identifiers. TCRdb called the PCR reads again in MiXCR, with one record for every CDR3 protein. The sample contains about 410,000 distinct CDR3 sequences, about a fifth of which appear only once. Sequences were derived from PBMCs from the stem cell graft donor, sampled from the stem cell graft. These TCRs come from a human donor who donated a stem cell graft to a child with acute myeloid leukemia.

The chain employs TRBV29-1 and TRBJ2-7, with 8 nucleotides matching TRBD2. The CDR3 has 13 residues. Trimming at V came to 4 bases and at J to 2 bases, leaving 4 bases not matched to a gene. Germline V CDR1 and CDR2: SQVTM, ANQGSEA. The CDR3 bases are TGCAGCGTTGCGCTAGCGGGTACCTACGAGCAGTACTTC. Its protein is CSVALAGTYEQYF.

The CDR3 loop reads CASSQGTVNEQFF. The CDR3 DNA is TGTGCCAGCAGCCAAGGGACGGTCAATGAGCAGTTCTTC. The chain carries TRBV3-1 and TRBJ2-1; D gene ambiguous. Germline V gene sequence: CDR1 LGHDT, CDR2 YNNKEL (reference sequence). Trimming removed 1 base at V and 6 bases at J, with 7 bases between. The CDR3 has 13 residues.